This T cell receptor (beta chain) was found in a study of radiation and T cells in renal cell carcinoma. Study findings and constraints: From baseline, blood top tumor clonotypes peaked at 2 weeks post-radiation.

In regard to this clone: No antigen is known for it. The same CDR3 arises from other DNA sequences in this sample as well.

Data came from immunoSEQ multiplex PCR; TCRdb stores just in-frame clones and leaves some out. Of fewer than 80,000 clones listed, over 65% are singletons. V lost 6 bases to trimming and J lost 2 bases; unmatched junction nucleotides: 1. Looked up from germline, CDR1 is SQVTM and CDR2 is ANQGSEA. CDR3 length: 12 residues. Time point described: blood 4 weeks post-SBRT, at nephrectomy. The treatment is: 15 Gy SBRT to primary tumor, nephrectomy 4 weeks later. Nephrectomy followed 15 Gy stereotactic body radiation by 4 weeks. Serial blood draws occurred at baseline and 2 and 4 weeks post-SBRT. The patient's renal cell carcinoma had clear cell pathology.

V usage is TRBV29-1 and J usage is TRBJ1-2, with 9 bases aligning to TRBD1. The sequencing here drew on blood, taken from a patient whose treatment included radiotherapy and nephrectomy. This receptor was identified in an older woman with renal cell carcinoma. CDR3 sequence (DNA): TGCAGCGTCGGACAGGGGAACTATGGCTACACCTTC. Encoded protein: CSVGQGNYGYTF.